Presented here are 23 T cell receptor beta chains from one specimen sequenced in a study of blood T cell repertoires in COVID-19. Assay: immunoSEQ multiplex PCR; the TCRdb copy retains only in-frame clones and omits some. Of some 20,000 clones listed, about 89% are singletons. The sequenced material came from peripheral blood. These TCRs come from a human donor in a cohort sampled during active COVID-19.

In DNA, the CDR3 is TGTGCCAGCAGTAGGACAGGGGGTACCTATGGCTACACCTTC. Amino acids: CASSRTGGTYGYTF. The chain links TRBV6-5 to TRBJ1-2; 10 nucleotides line up with TRBD1. With V trimmed by 5 bases and J by 4 bases, 4 bases remained unmatched. CDR3 size: 14 residues. Germline V gives CDR1 MNHEY, CDR2 SVGAGI.

The CDR3 protein is CASSLSPPRDRYTF. The CDR3 nucleotides read TGTGCCAGCAGTTTAAGCCCCCCCCGCGATCGCTACACCTTC. V usage is TRBV28 and J usage is TRBJ1-2; D remains unclear. Trimming took 2 bases from V and 9 from J, leaving 16 bases between them. This CDR3 is built from 14 residues. Germline V gene lookup returns CDR1 MDHEN and CDR2 SYDVKM.

CDR3 DNA: TGTGCCAGCAGCCAAGGTTCAGTCAGGGAGCAGTACTTC. Protein product: CASSQGSVREQYF. This chain uses TRBV3-1 (or the pseudogene TRBV3-2) with TRBJ2-7; D gene uncertain. Trimming removed 1 base from V and 7 bases from J, with 11 bases in between. The CDR3 has 13 amino acids. The germline gives CDR1 LGHDT, CDR2 YNNKEL (reference sequence).

This chain connects TRBV3-1 (or the pseudogene TRBV3-2) to TRBJ2-1; no firm D call. Trimming shortened V by 6 bases and J by 0 bases, and 21 bases separated the two germline ends. The germline CDR1 and CDR2 sequences are LGHDT and YNNKEL (reference sequence). CDR3 length: 18 amino acids. The CDR3 loop reads CASRPNLPYPSSYNEQFF. The CDR3 bases are TGTGCCAGCAGACCCAACCTTCCCTACCCGAGCTCCTACAATGAGCAGTTCTTC.

The chain couples TRBV18 to TRBJ2-5; D is unclear. This CDR3 has 14 amino acids. Trimming stripped 3 bases from V and 2 bases from J, with 10 bases between. The germline CDR1 and CDR2 sequences are KGHSH and LQKENI. The CDR3 loop is CASSPTAGQETQYF. The CDR3 DNA is TGTGCCAGCTCACCGACGGCAGGTCAAGAGACCCAGTACTTC.

This chain uses TRBV9 with TRBJ1-1; D possibly corresponds to TRBD1 (6 bases). With 2 bases removed from V and 5 bases from J, the gap between germline ends came to 16 bases. The CDR3 runs 15 residues. CDR1 SGDLS and CDR2 YYNGEE come from the germline V gene. This CDR3 reads CASSVSGQLGTEAFF. For the CDR3, the DNA is TGTGCCAGCAGCGTGTCCGGACAGTTGGGGACTGAAGCTTTCTTT.

The chain carries TRBV18 and TRBJ2-3, with TRBD1 matching over 9 bases. The CDR3 runs to 15 residues. Germline V gene sequence: CDR1 KGHSH, CDR2 LQKENI. V shed 1 base and J 4 bases; nucleotides not matched to a gene: 3. CDR3: CASSPLGDRADTQYF. The DNA of the CDR3 is TGTGCCAGCTCACCACTGGGGGACAGGGCAGATACGCAGTATTTT.

The V gene is TRBV6-4, the J gene TRBJ2-3; a weak D match, TRBD2 (5 bases). Trimming took 3 bases from V and 0 from J, leaving 10 bases between them. Germline V gene sequence: CDR1 MRHNA, CDR2 SNTAGT. The CDR3 loop spans 15 amino acids. As DNA, the CDR3 is TGTGCCAGCAGTGAGGGAGACGGTAGCACAGATACGCAGTATTTT. The encoded protein is CASSEGDGSTDTQYF.

This sequence joins TRBV7-9 and TRBJ2-1; 9 bases map to TRBD2. CDR3 length: 15 residues. Germline CDR1 and CDR2: SEHNR and FQNEAQ (reference sequence). V lost 5 bases and J lost 7; bases outside the gene matches: 9. The CDR3 nucleotides are TGTGCCAGCAGCATTTTAGCGGGAGCTAATAATGAGCAGTTCTTC. This encodes CASSILAGANNEQFF.

This chain joins TRBV29-1 and TRBJ1-5; D unresolved. Germline V gene sequence: CDR1 SQVTM, CDR2 ANQGSEA. The V end lost 6 bases, the J end lost 5 bases, and 14 bases lay between the germline ends. This CDR3 comprises 13 residues. The DNA of the CDR3 is TGCAGCGTCGGGGTCGGGGTTGATCAGCCCCAGCATTTT. Translating it yields CSVGVGVDQPQHF.

This chain uses TRBV28 with TRBJ1-1, with 9 bases aligning to TRBD1. V was clipped by 6 bases and J by 3 bases; unmatched bases: 8. The V gene's germline CDR1 is MDHEN and CDR2 SYDVKM. The CDR3 has 15 amino acids. CDR3 loop: CASSPRDRGYTEAFF. DNA for the CDR3: TGTGCCAGCAGCCCAAGAGACAGGGGGTACACTGAAGCTTTCTTT.

The chain couples TRBV3-1 (or the pseudogene TRBV3-2) to TRBJ2-7, with TRBD1 as a possible D gene (6 bases). Germline CDR1 and CDR2: LGHDT and YNNKEL (reference sequence). This CDR3 comprises 14 residues. V shed 2 bases and J shed 3 bases, with 11 bases lying between them. Here the CDR3 reads CASSQRQVGYEQYF. The CDR3 DNA is TGTGCCAGCAGCCAAAGACAGGTCGGCTACGAGCAGTACTTC.

V gene TRBV7-2 combines with J gene TRBJ1-5, with TRBD1 identical over 11 bases. This CDR3 spans 15 amino acids. With V trimmed by 5 bases and J by 7 bases, 7 bases remained unmatched. Germline V CDR1 and CDR2: SGHTA, FQGNSA. Written as DNA, the CDR3 is TGTGCCAGCAGCCCCAGGACAGGGGGCGCCCAGCCCCAGCATTTT. It is translated as CASSPRTGGAQPQHF. Full variable domain (missing parts from reference TRBV7-2 and TRBJ1-5): GAGVSQSPSNKVTEKGKDVELRCDPISGHTALYWYRQSLGQGLEFLIYFQGNSAPDKSGLPSDRFSAERTGGSVSTLTIQRTQQEDSAVYLCASSPRTGGAQPQHFGDGTRLSIL.

This chain connects TRBV7-9 to TRBJ1-6; D is perhaps TRBD1 (5 bases). In germline, CDR1 is SEHNR, CDR2 FQNEAQ (reference sequence). This CDR3 has 15 residues. The V and J ends lost 1 base and 8 bases respectively, with 12 bases between them. The CDR3 region is CASSLVGRGDSPLHF. DNA of the CDR3: TGTGCCAGCAGCTTAGTCGGCCGGGGGGATTCACCCCTCCACTTT. Full variable domain (rest looked up from reference TRBV7-9 and TRBJ1-6): DTGVSQNPRHKITKRGQNVTFRCDPISEHNRLYWYRQTLGQGPEFLTYFQNEAQLEKSRLLSDRFSAERPKGSFSTLEIQRTEQGDSAMYLCASSLVGRGDSPLHFGNGTRLTVT.

The V and J genes are TRBV15 and TRBJ2-7; 9 bases fit TRBD1. This CDR3 is built from 15 residues. The V gene end was trimmed by 0 bases and the J gene end by 6 bases; junction bases not matched to a gene: 6. Germline CDR1 reads LNHNV; CDR2 reads YYDKDF (reference sequence). CDR3 residues: CATSRETGGVGEQYF. CDR3 sequence (DNA): TGTGCCACCAGCAGAGAGACAGGGGGGGTTGGCGAGCAGTACTTC.

The chain is built from TRBV4-3 and TRBJ1-4; 8 positions match TRBD1. Germline V gene sequence: CDR1 LGHNA, CDR2 YSLEER. V lost 0 bases to trimming and J lost 5 bases; unmatched junction nucleotides: 8. The CDR3 covers 17 residues. CDR3 protein: CASSQDPRGRDNEKLFF. The DNA for the CDR3 is TGCGCCAGCAGCCAAGACCCCAGGGGGCGGGACAATGAAAAACTGTTTTTT.

In this sample, this clone turned up once. J is TRBJ2-5 and V is TRBV5-1; 8 bases align to TRBD1. Trimming removed 4 bases from V and 4 bases from J; junction bases left unmatched: 21. The CDR3 has 19 amino acids. Per germline, CDR1 SGHRS and CDR2 YFSETQ. Here the CDR3 reads CASSPGTGRPRGVVETQYF. The DNA for the CDR3 is TGCGCCAGCAGCCCAGGGACAGGCCGACCGAGGGGAGTAGTAGAGACCCAGTACTTC. Full variable domain (missing parts from reference TRBV5-1 and TRBJ2-5): KAGVTQTPRYLIKTRGQQVTLSCSPISGHRSVSWYQQTPGQGLQFLFEYFSETQRNKGNFPGRFSGRQFSNSRSEMNVSTLELGDSALYLCASSPGTGRPRGVVETQYFGPGTRLLVL.

The chain combines TRBV2 with TRBJ2-1, with 10 bases matching TRBD2. V lost 7 bases, J lost 8 bases, and 8 bases stayed unmatched. CDR1 SNHLY and CDR2 FYNNEI come from the germline V gene. The length of the CDR3 is 14 residues. The CDR3 sequence is CASNSGGPGDEQFF. CDR3 DNA sequence: TGTGCCAGCAATAGCGGGGGGCCTGGGGATGAGCAGTTCTTC.

V is TRBV7-8 and J is TRBJ1-3; D might be TRBD1 (6 bases). Germline loops: CDR1 SGHVS, CDR2 FQNEAQ. V lost 7 bases, J lost 2 bases, and 12 bases lay in between. This CDR3 region has 14 residues. CDR3 DNA sequence: TGTGCCAGCACCCAGAGGGGGACTGGAAACACCATATATTTT. Its translation is CASTQRGTGNTIYF.

V gene TRBV19 combines with J gene TRBJ1-3; D unresolved. CDR3 length: 14 residues. CDR1 and CDR2 from the germline V gene are LNHDA and SQIVND (reference sequence). The ends were cut back, 4 bases at V and 5 bases at J, with 12 bases in the middle. The CDR3, as DNA: TGTGCCAGTAGTACCAATAGCGCCAGAAACACCATATATTTT. This gives the protein CASSTNSARNTIYF.

This chain connects TRBV5-1 to TRBJ1-1; TRBD1 aligns across 11 bases. The CDR3 totals 16 residues. Trimming at V came to 3 bases and at J to 0 bases, leaving 4 bases not matched to a gene. Germline loops: CDR1 SGHRS, CDR2 YFSETQ. The CDR3 sequence is CASSSRDRGLNTEAFF. The DNA for the CDR3 is TGCGCCAGCAGCTCACGGGACAGGGGGTTGAACACTGAAGCTTTCTTT.

This clone was counted a single time. The J gene is TRBJ2-3, the V gene TRBV11-2; D is ambiguous. V was shortened by 3 bases and J by 2 bases, with 15 bases between the two germline ends. Germline V gene sequence: CDR1 SGHAT, CDR2 FQNNGV. The CDR3 extends over 16 amino acids. CDR3 amino acids: CASSLGLVSITDTQYF. The CDR3 nucleotides are TGTGCCAGCAGCTTGGGCTTGGTATCAATCACAGATACGCAGTATTTT.

CDR3 DNA sequence: TGCGCCAGCAGTCAATCAGTCCGGTCAAACACTGAAGCTTTCTTT. It translates to CASSQSVRSNTEAFF. This chain uses TRBV23-1 with TRBJ1-1; D gene unclear. Being an ORF, TRBV23-1 has a function that is uncertain. The CDR3 runs to 15 residues. V was clipped by 0 bases and J by 2 bases, with 10 bases between them.